This entry is about one T cell receptor (beta chain). The clone's antigen remains unknown. A much larger clone differs by one base, so this may be a read error. These data are taken from a study of tumor and adjacent non-tumor tissue in lung cancer (dated by TCRdb to the late 2010s). For context, the study as a whole: Patients with adenocarcinoma (12), squamous cell carcinoma (2) and small cell lung cancer (1) were included in the cohort. In total, sequencing yielded 125,075,908 productive TCRbeta reads, which works out to an average of about 4.2 million reads per sample. Bulk TCRbeta repertoires were compared between lung tumor tissue and matched distant non-tumor lung tissue obtained from 15 or so lung cancer patients. Ages among the approximately 15 patients ranged from roughly 31 to 76 years, there were roughly ten men and 5 women, and disease was at TNM stage I to III. TCRbeta CDR3 sequencing was performed on roughly 27 paired specimens, with one tumor sample and one normal lung sample collected per patient.

As encoded in the germline V gene (reference sequence), CDR1 is DFQATT while CDR2 is SNEGSKA. From V the trimming removes 3 bases and from J it removes 4 bases, while the gene matches leave 4 bases of the junction unaccounted for. The CDR3 runs 13 residues from the cysteine to the phenylalanine. The kept DNA is CDR3 alone, 39 bases in frame from the first base. The method was multiplex PCR. Sequencing was performed on an Illumina HiSeq 2500. TCRbeta libraries were constructed through three rounds of nested PCR with primers (Table S4) according to protocols adapted from ARM-PCR. PCR products of 200-500 bp were gel-excised and purified with the QIAquick gel extraction kit before sequencing. Per the source publication's procedure: Trimmomatic was used to clean the reads, FLASH merged the cleaned reads into complete CDR3 sequences, and MiTCR assigned the sequences to V(D)J germline segments. Clonal diversity was calculated as the inverse Simpson's index using VDJtools. In-frame sequences without a premature stop codon were defined as productive reads. The raw public reads went through TCRdb reprocessing: fastp at Q25, MiXCR clone calling, in-frame beta chains kept. Records with the same CDR3 protein are collapsed into one entry carrying the most frequent genes and DNA. In this record, the V and J calls reflect TCRdb's handling and not the investigators' own analysis. The sample profile shows approximately 86,000 distinct CDR3 sequences; over 55% of them were found once. About 9.5% of the sample is in the top ten clones.

The research as a whole found: Peripheral blood was not sequenced, so blood TCRbeta repertoires in these lung cancer patients were not examined. In normal lung, the top 100 clones accounted for a significantly larger cumulative share of the repertoire than in tumor tissue. Neither the sequencing platform nor unique molecular identifiers are named or mentioned anywhere in the methods. With only roughly 16 patients in the cohort, the authors noted that larger samples and more detailed clinical data are needed. Significantly higher TCR diversity was found in younger patients, and higher tumor TCR diversity was associated with shorter overall and disease-free survival. Tumor tissue showed significantly higher TCR diversity (inverse Simpson) than normal lung tissue, at around 460 vs 160 (P = 0.0075, Mann-Whitney U test).

RNA was isolated from bulk unsorted tissue, and RNA quality was assessed with a NanoDrop ND-1000 and an Agilent 2100. All donors had newly diagnosed lung cancer, had not received prior chemotherapy, and were admitted for thoracic surgery in China between August and November 2014. Anyone who had undergone radiotherapy or chemotherapy before, or who had another cancer at the same time, was left out of the study. Pieces of surgical tissue measuring about 1-2.1 cm3 were kept in RNAlater solution and stored at -80 degrees C until use. This chain joins TRBV20-1 to TRBJ2-7, with 9 bases matching TRBD2. This receptor was obtained from a middle-aged woman with non-small cell lung cancer. The sequencing sample was made of lung tumor tissue. In nucleotide form, the sequence is TGCAGTGCTAGTGGGACTAGCTCTTACGAGCAGTACTTC. It encodes CSASGTSSYEQYF.